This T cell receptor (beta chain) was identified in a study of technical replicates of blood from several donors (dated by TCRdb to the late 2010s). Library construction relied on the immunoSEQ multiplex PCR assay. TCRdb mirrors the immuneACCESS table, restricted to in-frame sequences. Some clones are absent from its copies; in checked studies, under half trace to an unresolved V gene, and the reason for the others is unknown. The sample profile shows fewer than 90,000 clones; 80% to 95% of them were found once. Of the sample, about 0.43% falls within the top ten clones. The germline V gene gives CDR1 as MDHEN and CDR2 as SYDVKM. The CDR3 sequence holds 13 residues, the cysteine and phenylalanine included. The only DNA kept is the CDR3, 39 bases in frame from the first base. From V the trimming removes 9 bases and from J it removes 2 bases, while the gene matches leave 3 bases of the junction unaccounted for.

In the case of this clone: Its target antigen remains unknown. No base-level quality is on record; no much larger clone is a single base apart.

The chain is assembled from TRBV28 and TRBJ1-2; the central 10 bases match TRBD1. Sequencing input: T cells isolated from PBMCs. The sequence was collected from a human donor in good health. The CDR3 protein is CARQTGGNYGYTF. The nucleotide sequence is TGTGCCAGGCAGACAGGGGGCAACTATGGCTACACCTTC.